The 10 T cell receptor beta chains below come from one sample, sequenced in a study of regulatory T cells in long-lasting Graves disease (dated by TCRdb to the early 2020s). Libraries were prepared through multiplex PCR. TCRdb records Illumina HiSeq 4000 as the sequencer. iRepertoire HTBI primers and Arm-PCR amplification of CDR3 regions were used to construct TCR beta libraries. The public reads were reprocessed in TCRdb via fastp at Q25 and MiXCR, keeping in-frame beta chains. All rows with the same CDR3 protein become a single entry with the most common DNA and genes. The sample table lists about 440,000 distinct CDR3 sequences, roughly 15% of them with a count of one. In total, the top ten clones hold about 11% of the sample. The intended sense of this specimen's time point label: newly diagnosed GD, antithyroid drugs for less than 3 months. RNA was extracted from PBMCs in TRIzol for both TCR sequencing and RNA sequencing.

This sample also belongs to another study, concerning T cells in Graves' hyperthyroidism and ophthalmopathy.

The sample in question was peripheral blood mononuclear cells (PBMCs), obtained at new diagnosis, from a patient treated with antithyroid drugs. Every receptor here comes from a woman between 25 and 40 years old with Graves disease. Donor details come from another sample of the same person, matched by shared clones.

This clonotype occurred many times. The V call is TRBV20-1, the J call TRBJ2-5; 7 bases are a match to TRBD2. CDR1 and CDR2 (germline): DFQATT, SNEGSKA (reference sequence). The ends lost 6 bases at V and 7 bases at J; junction bases unmatched: 14. The CDR3 is 14 residues long. The chain's CDR3 is CSAKLEGGRGTQYF. As DNA, the CDR3 is TGCAGTGCCAAGTTGGAGGGCGGGAGAGGGACCCAGTACTTC.

This clonotype was detected many times. The chain has TRBV5-6 and TRBJ1-2; 7 bases are a match to TRBD1. V trimming: 5 bases; J trimming: 5 bases; junction bases outside the gene matches: 9. Germline V CDR1 and CDR2: SGHDT, YYEEEE. This CDR3 region has 14 residues. CDR3 protein: CASSPWTGGYGYTF. CDR3 bases: TGTGCCAGCAGTCCATGGACAGGAGGATATGGCTACACCTTC.

This clonotype was recorded at least ten times. This sequence joins TRBV6-5 and TRBJ1-2; D is undetermined. The V and J ends lost 4 bases and 4 bases respectively, with 7 bases between them. The CDR3 is 12 residues long. Looked up from germline, CDR1 is MNHEY and CDR2 is SVGAGI. CDR3 sequence (DNA): TGTGCCAGCAGTTCCGGTATCTATGGCTACACCTTC. Translating it yields CASSSGIYGYTF.

This clonotype was recorded many times. The chain links TRBV2 to TRBJ2-1, with D possibly matching TRBD2 (6 bases). V shed 5 bases and J shed 7 bases, with 15 bases lying between them. CDR1 and CDR2 (germline): SNHLY, FYNNEI. This CDR3 comprises 14 residues. DNA for the CDR3: TGTGCCAGCAGTTCTTGGCGGGAAGCGAATGAGCAGTTCTTC. It translates to CASSSWREANEQFF.

Ten or more counts support this clonotype. The V call is TRBV27, the J call TRBJ2-3; possible D gene TRBD2, 6 bases. Trimming took 3 bases from V and 1 from J, leaving 8 bases between them. This CDR3 contains 14 residues. Germline CDR1 MNHEY, CDR2 SMNVEV (reference sequence). DNA for the CDR3: TGTGCCAGCAGTTTTGGAGGGCGCACAGATACGCAGTATTTT. Its protein is CASSFGGRTDTQYF.

This clonotype has only a few counts. The junction and the germline gene differ at one end; a read error may be behind it. The gene calls are TRBV15 and TRBJ2-3; TRBD2 is a possible D gene (5 bases). Germline assignment: CDR1 LNHNV and CDR2 YYDKDF (reference sequence). The CDR3 is 13 residues long. In nucleotides, the CDR3 is TGTGCCGCCAGCAGTCACCCGGGGGATACGCAGTATTTT. Translation gives CAASSHPGDTQYF.

Comment on this clonotype: A read error is possible here, since a much larger clone lies one base away. The CDR3, as DNA: TGTGCCAGCAGCCATGGATGGGGAATGGACCCGGGCGAGGTTAGCAATCAGCCCCAGCATTTT. This gives the protein CASSHGWGMDPGEVSNQPQHF. This sequence joins TRBV3-1 and TRBJ1-5; no clear D gene. Germline loops: CDR1 LGHDT, CDR2 YNNKEL (reference sequence). The CDR3 extends over 21 amino acids. V gave up 3 bases and J gave up 0 bases, with 27 bases separating them.

To note about this clonotype: A much bigger clone sits one base away, suggesting this may be a read error. V is TRBV12-3 or TRBV12-4 and J is TRBJ2-5, with D unresolved. CDR3 length: 15 residues. Deletions cut 4 bases from V and 4 bases from J, with 16 bases between. The CDR3 sequence: CASSSGFMVGETQYF. CDR3 bases: TGTGCCAGCAGTTCGGGCTTTATGGTGGGAGAGACCCAGTACTTC.

This clonotype was counted only a few times. V is TRBV7-8 and J is TRBJ2-3; D ambiguous. Germline CDR1 and CDR2: SGHVS and FQNEAQ. This CDR3 has 13 residues. V was shortened by 5 bases and J by 2 bases, with 8 bases between the two germline ends. The CDR3 coding sequence is TGTGCCAGCAGCACGACCCTCACAGATACGCAGTATTTT. Translation gives CASSTTLTDTQYF.

This clonotype was seen repeatedly, ten times or more. The V gene is TRBV27, the J gene TRBJ2-7; 8 nucleotides agree with TRBD2. Trimming cost V 5 bases and J 11 bases; bases outside gene matches: 17. This CDR3 comprises 15 residues. CDR1 and CDR2 from the germline V gene are MNHEY and SMNVEV (reference sequence). The CDR3 protein is CASSPGRAGVGYKYF. The CDR3 coding sequence is TGTGCCAGCAGTCCCGGCCGAGCGGGAGTAGGATATAAGTACTTC.